This T cell receptor (beta chain) derives from a study of cytomegalovirus exposure and HLA in healthy donors. Study-wide points: Earlier results showed most TCR beta V segments being productive about 87% or about 30% of the time. Researchers left out some V segments, among them TRBV6-2 and TRBV6-3, as indistinguishable.

In regard to this clone: Its target is unknown.

The CDR3 totals 13 residues. Trimming at V came to 3 bases and at J to 6 bases, leaving 1 base not matched to a gene. In germline, CDR1 is SGHRS, CDR2 YFSETQ. When sampled, the donors appeared nominally healthy, though they likely had unrecorded immune exposures. PCR was performed using 60 Vbeta and 13 Jbeta primers. Only in-frame clones appear in the TCRdb table, and some are missing; sequencing was by immunoSEQ multiplex PCR. The sample lists around 200,000 clones, under 80% seen once, with under 3% in the top ten. This clonotype was obtained from a man aged 35 to 55 in good health and CMV-seronegative. The sample taken for sequencing was PBMCs. This rearrangement joins TRBV5-1 to TRBJ1-2; 11 bases map to TRBD1. This chain's CDR3 is CASSWDRGDGYTF. CDR3 sequence (DNA): TGCGCCAGCAGCTGGGACAGGGGGGATGGCTACACCTTC.